These 23 T cell receptor beta chains originate from one sample sequenced in a study of PD-1 blockade in classical Hodgkin lymphoma. Assay: immunoSEQ multiplex PCR; the TCRdb copy retains only in-frame clones and omits some. The sample holds some 28,000 clones; over 80% are singletons and the top ten take around 23%. Every one of the patients relapsed after autologous stem cell transplantation (brentuximab vedotin exposure was variable). Here the sequenced sample was peripheral blood mononuclear cells (PBMCs), taken before the second cycle of nivolumab. The receptors here all came from a human donor with classical Hodgkin lymphoma.

CDR3 DNA: TGTGCCAGCAGCGCTGGGACTAGCGGGCCGGAGACCCAGTTCTTC. Protein: CASSAGTSGPETQFF. The rearrangement uses TRBV9 and TRBJ2-1; 12 bases match TRBD2. Germline values: CDR1 SGDLS, CDR2 YYNGEE. V gave up 3 bases and J gave up 13 bases; unmatched junction bases: 11. The CDR3 has 15 amino acids. The entire variable domain, with the rest obtained from reference TRBV9 and TRBJ2-1, is as follows: DSGVTQTPKHLITATGQRVTLRCSPRSGDLSVYWYQQSLDQGLQFLIQYYNGEERAKGNILERFSAQQFPDLHSELNLSSLELGDSALYFCASSAGTSGPETQFFGPGTRLTVL.

The rearrangement joins TRBV7-9 to TRBJ2-3; 8 nucleotides line up with TRBD2. With 10 bases clipped from V and 1 base from J, the junction kept 7 bases outside the gene matches. The CDR3 totals 14 residues. CDR1 and CDR2 (germline): SEHNR, FQNEAQ (reference sequence). CDR3 amino acids: CATPAGDRTDTQYF. CDR3 coding DNA: TGTGCCACCCCAGCGGGGGACCGCACAGATACGCAGTATTTT.

CDR3 sequence (DNA): TGTGCCAGCAGGAACAATCAGCCCCAGCATTTT. This sequence encodes CASRNNQPQHF. V usage is TRBV28 and J usage is TRBJ1-5; no definite D call. CDR3 length equals 11 residues. Germline CDR1 is MDHEN and CDR2 is SYDVKM. V lost 6 bases and J 3 bases, leaving 3 bases between the germline ends.

This clone has a single count. The V and J genes are TRBV10-3 and TRBJ2-3, with 10 bases fitting TRBD2. Germline loops: CDR1 ENHRY, CDR2 SYGVKD. This CDR3 region has 16 residues. V lost 4 bases and J lost 2; bases outside the gene matches: 6. The CDR3 DNA follows: TGTGCCATCAGTGCCTTCCTAGCGGGGGTCACAGATACGCAGTATTTT. Its protein product is CAISAFLAGVTDTQYF.

V and J are TRBV10-3 and TRBJ2-7, with 7 bases identical to TRBD2. In germline, CDR1 is ENHRY, CDR2 SYGVKD. CDR3 length equals 16 residues. Trimming cost V 3 bases and J 3 bases; bases outside gene matches: 11. The CDR3 sequence: CAISEGAGDRRYEQYF. The CDR3, as DNA: TGTGCCATCAGTGAAGGCGCGGGGGACCGGCGCTACGAGCAGTACTTC.

The chain combines TRBV7-9 with TRBJ2-7; the D is unclear. The CDR3 is made up of 14 amino acids. The V gene's germline CDR1 is SEHNR and CDR2 FQNEAQ (reference sequence). Between the trimmed V and J ends, which lost 5 bases and 3 bases, there was a span of 14 bases. The CDR3 sequence: CASSPRGIIYEQYF. The CDR3 bases are TGTGCCAGCAGCCCAAGAGGTATAATCTACGAGCAGTACTTC.

This chain joins TRBV5-8 and TRBJ2-6; D remains unclear. In germline, CDR1 is SGHTS, CDR2 YDEGEE. V dropped 4 bases and J dropped 0 bases, with 8 bases sitting between them. The CDR3 length is 15 residues. CDR3 bases: TGTGCCAGCAGCCCCTCGAGCTCTGGGGCCAACGTCCTGACTTTC. As protein: CASSPSSSGANVLTF.

The chain joins TRBV19 to TRBJ2-3; 9 nucleotides match TRBD2. This CDR3 comprises 13 residues. Germline assignment: CDR1 LNHDA and CDR2 SQIVND (reference sequence). V was pared by 7 bases and J by 2 bases, with 1 base of the junction left unmatched. The CDR3 loop is CASTSGTTDTQYF. The CDR3 nucleotides are TGTGCCAGTACTAGCGGGACCACAGATACGCAGTATTTT.

The genes are TRBV2 and TRBJ2-2; 9 nucleotides match TRBD1. The CDR3 is 14 residues long. Germline V gene data show CDR1 as SNHLY and CDR2 as FYNNEI. J gave up 2 bases and V 8 bases, and 3 bases lay outside the gene matches. The CDR3 bases are TGTGCCAGCGGGGACAGGGTCAACACCGGGGAGCTGTTTTTT. Protein sequence: CASGDRVNTGELFF.

This rearrangement joins TRBV4-1 to TRBJ2-7; D unclear. The length of the CDR3 is 14 residues. The germline V gene has CDR1 MGHRA and CDR2 YSYEKL. With 1 base removed from V and 5 bases from J, the gap between germline ends came to 12 bases. The CDR3 here is CASSQVPSSNEQYF. In DNA form, the CDR3 reads TGCGCCAGCAGCCAAGTTCCGTCGAGCAACGAGCAGTACTTC.

The V gene is TRBV5-1, the J gene TRBJ1-2, with D perhaps matching TRBD1 (6 bases). V lost 5 bases to trimming and J lost 0 bases, with 14 bases between them. The CDR3 loop spans 15 amino acids. Germline CDR1 is SGHRS and CDR2 is YFSETQ. CDR3 protein: CASSSGQPPNYGYTF. Written as DNA, the CDR3 is TGCGCCAGCAGTTCCGGACAGCCACCTAACTATGGCTACACCTTC.

The J gene is TRBJ1-1, the V gene TRBV2, with 9 bases that match TRBD1. The CDR3 length is 13 residues. The germline CDR1 and CDR2 sequences are SNHLY and FYNNEI. The ends lost 7 bases at V and 11 bases at J; junction bases unmatched: 11. The CDR3 DNA sequence: TGTGCCAGCAAACCAACAGGGGGCGAAGACGCTTTCTTT. This translates into CASKPTGGEDAFF.

The rearrangement links TRBV25-1 to TRBJ1-1, with D maybe TRBD1 (6 bases). V lost 5 bases and J 1 base, leaving 14 bases between the germline ends. From germline, CDR1 is MGHDK and CDR2 SYGVNS. This CDR3 is 15 amino acids long. This chain's CDR3 is CASSSQTGPNTEAFF. CDR3 nucleotides: TGTGCCAGCAGTTCCCAGACAGGACCGAACACTGAAGCTTTCTTT.

The rearrangement links TRBV28 to TRBJ1-2, with TRBD1 identical over 7 bases. The CDR3 extends over 15 amino acids. Trimming took 3 bases from V and 8 from J; bases not matched to a gene: 12. CDR1 MDHEN and CDR2 SYDVKM come from the germline V gene. The DNA of the CDR3 is TGTGCCAGCAGTTTCATAGGGCAGGGGGAGCGAGGCTACACCTTC. The encoded protein is CASSFIGQGERGYTF.

The V and J genes are TRBV10-3 and TRBJ2-7; TRBD1 or TRBD2 may be the D gene (5 bases each). Looked up from germline, CDR1 is ENHRY and CDR2 is SYGVKD. The CDR3 is made up of 15 amino acids. Trimming took 3 bases from V and 2 from J, leaving 14 bases between them. CDR3 in DNA: TGTGCCATCAGTGACGGGGCAAGACAAGCCTACGAGCAGTACTTC. Translation gives CAISDGARQAYEQYF.

The rearrangement links TRBV7-2 to TRBJ2-6; D gene uncertain. The CDR3 contains 16 residues. Trimming removed 2 bases from V and 3 bases from J, with 11 bases in between. In germline, CDR1 is SGHTA, CDR2 FQGNSA. DNA of the CDR3: TGTGCCAGCAGCTTAAGGCAGTTCGGTGGGGCCAACGTCCTGACTTTC. It encodes CASSLRQFGGANVLTF.

The chain employs TRBV15 and TRBJ1-1; D is perhaps TRBD1 (5 bases). In germline, CDR1 is LNHNV, CDR2 YYDKDF (reference sequence). Trimming left V 0 bases short and J 4 bases short, with 15 bases between. The CDR3 has 16 amino acids. CDR3 bases: TGTGCCACCAGCAGAGAAGGTGTAGGGGTCGGCACTGAAGCTTTCTTT. It yields the protein CATSREGVGVGTEAFF.

The chain has TRBV14 and TRBJ1-4; D is uncertain. Germline lookup yields CDR1 SGHDN and CDR2 FVKESK. The CDR3 covers 14 residues. The V end lost 0 bases, the J end lost 1 base, and 3 bases lay between the germline ends. CDR3 bases: TGTGCCAGCAGCCAAGAGTTAACTAATGAAAAACTGTTTTTT. Protein: CASSQELTNEKLFF.

CDR3 region: CASSPVDRVAFF. The CDR3 nucleotides are TGTGCCAGCAGTCCCGTCGACAGGGTAGCTTTCTTT. The chain employs TRBV28 and TRBJ1-1; TRBD1 matches at 7 bases. Germline CDR1 MDHEN, CDR2 SYDVKM. The CDR3 runs 12 residues. J was trimmed by 10 bases and V by 5 bases; bases with no gene match: 7.

The chain joins TRBV19 to TRBJ1-2; no firm D call. The CDR3 spans 13 residues. Germline values: CDR1 LNHDA, CDR2 SQIVND (reference sequence). Trimming removed 4 bases from V and 4 bases from J, with 10 bases in between. The CDR3 region is CASSSLRIYGYTF. DNA of the CDR3: TGTGCCAGTAGTAGTCTGAGGATCTATGGCTACACCTTC. The full variable domain, its missing parts supplied by reference TRBV19 and TRBJ1-2, is DGGITQSPKYLFRKEGQNVTLSCEQNLNHDAMYWYRQDPGQGLRLIYYSQIVNDFQKGDIAEGYSVSREKKESFPLTVTSAQKNPTAFYLCASSSLRIYGYTFGSGTRLTVV.

This clone came up once. The J gene is TRBJ2-2, the V gene TRBV15; D gene ambiguous. This CDR3 region has 13 residues. Germline V gene sequence: CDR1 LNHNV, CDR2 YYDKDF (reference sequence). The germline V and J ends were trimmed by 5 bases and 3 bases, with 7 bases remaining between them. CDR3 nucleotide sequence: TGTGCCACCAGCGTAGCCCACACCGGGGAGCTGTTTTTT. It codes for CATSVAHTGELFF.

The rearrangement links TRBV5-6 to TRBJ1-2, with a weak D call TRBD1 (5 bases). Per the germline V gene, CDR1 is SGHDT and CDR2 is YYEEEE. This CDR3 contains 13 residues. The germline V and J ends were trimmed by 0 bases and 8 bases, with 11 bases remaining between them. DNA of the CDR3: TGTGCCAGCAGCTTGGTGGAGGGGTCGGGCTACACCTTC. Protein sequence: CASSLVEGSGYTF.

The gene calls are TRBV5-6 and TRBJ1-4; 8 bases fit TRBD1. The CDR3 spans 13 residues. The J segment lost 11 bases and the V segment lost 0 bases, leaving 3 bases of the junction unmatched. The V gene's germline CDR1 is SGHDT and CDR2 YYEEEE. CDR3 amino acids: CASSLADRVKLFF. CDR3 in DNA: TGTGCCAGCAGCTTGGCGGACAGGGTGAAACTGTTTTTT.